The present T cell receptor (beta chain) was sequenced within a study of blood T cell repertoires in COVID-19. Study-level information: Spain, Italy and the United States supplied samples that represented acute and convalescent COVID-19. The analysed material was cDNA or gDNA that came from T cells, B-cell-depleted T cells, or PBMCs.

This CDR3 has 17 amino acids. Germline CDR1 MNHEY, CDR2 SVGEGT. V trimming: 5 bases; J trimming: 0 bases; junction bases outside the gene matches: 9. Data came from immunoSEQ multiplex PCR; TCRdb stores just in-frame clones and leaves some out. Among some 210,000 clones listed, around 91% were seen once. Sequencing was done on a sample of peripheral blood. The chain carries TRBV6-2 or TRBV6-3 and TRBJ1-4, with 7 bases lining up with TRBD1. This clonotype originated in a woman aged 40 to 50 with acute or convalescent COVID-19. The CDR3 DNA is TGTGCCAGCAGTCCGGACAGGCCTCTCTCAACTAATGAAAAACTGTTTTTT. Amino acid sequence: CASSPDRPLSTNEKLFF.